The entry below gives a single T cell receptor beta chain sequence along with its context. CDR1 is KGHSH and CDR2 is LQKENI in the germline V gene. CDR3 length equals 15 residues. Between the trimmed V and J ends, which lost 8 bases and 0 bases, there was a span of 16 bases. The data derive from a study of cytotoxic CD8 clonotypes in ibrutinib-treated CLL. The wider study: After a median approximately 12 months on treatment (6 to 36), response samples were drawn.

Sequenced by immunoSEQ multiplex PCR; TCRdb stores in-frame clones only, minus some. This sample has about 200,000 clones, with about 72% found just once. This sequence originates from a human donor with chronic lymphocytic leukemia. This chain connects TRBV18 to TRBJ1-1, with a tentative D call TRBD1 (6 bases). The specimen was PBMCs, collected after 24 months of ibrutinib treatment. For the CDR3, the DNA is TGTGCCAGCCCCGCAAGTGGACAGATGAACACTGAAGCTTTCTTT. Translation: CASPASGQMNTEAFF.